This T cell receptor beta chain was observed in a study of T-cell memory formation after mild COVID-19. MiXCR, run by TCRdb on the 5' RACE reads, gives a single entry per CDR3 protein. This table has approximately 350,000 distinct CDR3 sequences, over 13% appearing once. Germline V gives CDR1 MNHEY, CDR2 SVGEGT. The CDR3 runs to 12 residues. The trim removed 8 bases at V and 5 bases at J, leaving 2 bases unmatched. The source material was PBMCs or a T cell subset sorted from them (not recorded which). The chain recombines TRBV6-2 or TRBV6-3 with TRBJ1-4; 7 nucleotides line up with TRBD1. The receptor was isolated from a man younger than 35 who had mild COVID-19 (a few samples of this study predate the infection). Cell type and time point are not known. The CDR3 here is CASSGQNEKLFF. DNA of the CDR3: TGTGCCAGCTCGGGACAGAATGAAAAACTGTTTTTT.